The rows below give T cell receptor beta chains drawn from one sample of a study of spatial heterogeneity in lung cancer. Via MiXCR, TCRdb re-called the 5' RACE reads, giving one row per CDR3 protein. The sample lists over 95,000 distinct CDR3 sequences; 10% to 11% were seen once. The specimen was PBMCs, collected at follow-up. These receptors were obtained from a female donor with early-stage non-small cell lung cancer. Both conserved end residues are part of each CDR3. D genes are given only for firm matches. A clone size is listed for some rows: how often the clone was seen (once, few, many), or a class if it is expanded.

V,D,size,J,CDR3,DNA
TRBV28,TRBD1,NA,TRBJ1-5,CASSSYRGNNQPQHF,TGTGCCAGCAGCTCCTACAGGGGGAACAATCAGCCCCAGCATTTT
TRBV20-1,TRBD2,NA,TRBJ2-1,CSASSGRAYNEQFF,TGCAGTGCTAGTAGCGGGAGGGCCTACAATGAGCAGTTCTTC
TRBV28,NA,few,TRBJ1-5,CASRKHSGGRNQPQHF,TGTGCCAGCAGGAAGCATTCGGGAGGGCGCAATCAGCCCCAGCATTTT
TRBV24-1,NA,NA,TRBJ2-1,CATSDDGRQFF,TGTGCCACCAGTGATGATGGCAGGCAGTTCTTC
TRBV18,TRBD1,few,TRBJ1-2,CASSPRSNRGSGYTF,TGTGCCAGCTCACCACGGTCGAACAGGGGGAGTGGCTACACCTTC
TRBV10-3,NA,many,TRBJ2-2,CAISDWVLGELFF,TGTGCCATCAGTGATTGGGTCCTCGGGGAGCTGTTTTTT
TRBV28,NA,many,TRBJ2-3,CASKLTGLTPTSDTQYF,TGTGCCAGCAAACTGACGGGACTCACGCCAACAAGCGATACGCAGTATTTT
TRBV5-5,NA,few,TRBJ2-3,CASSLIDPRTDTQYF,TGTGCCAGCAGCTTGATCGACCCTCGAACAGATACGCAGTATTTT
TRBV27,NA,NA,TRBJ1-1,CASSTGRFVVNTEAFF,TGTGCCAGCAGCACCGGCCGTTTCGTGGTGAACACTGAAGCTTTCTTT
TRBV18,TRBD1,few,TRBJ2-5,CASSTQGEQETQYF,TGTGCCAGCTCAACCCAGGGGGAACAAGAGACCCAGTACTTC
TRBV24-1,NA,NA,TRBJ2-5,CATSGPGQASQETQYF,TGTGCCACCAGTGGCCCGGGACAAGCGTCCCAAGAGACCCAGTACTTC
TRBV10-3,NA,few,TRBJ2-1,CAISEQNEQFF,TGTGCCATCAGCGAACAGAATGAGCAGTTCTTC
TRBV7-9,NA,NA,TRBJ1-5,CASSLVGGNQPQHF,TGTGCCAGCAGCTTAGTTGGTGGCAATCAGCCCCAGCATTTT
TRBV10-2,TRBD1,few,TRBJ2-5,CASSEDRGWQETQYF,TGCGCCAGCAGTGAGGACAGGGGATGGCAAGAGACCCAGTACTTC
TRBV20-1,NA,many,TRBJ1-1,CSARVSGDTEAFF,TGCAGTGCTAGAGTCAGTGGTGACACTGAAGCTTTCTTT
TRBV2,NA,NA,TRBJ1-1,CASSENSQNTEAFF,TGTGCCAGCAGTGAAAACAGTCAGAACACTGAAGCTTTCTTT
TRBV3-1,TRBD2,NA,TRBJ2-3,CASSLAGGGGTDTQYF,TGTGCCAGCAGCCTGGCGGGAGGAGGTGGCACAGATACGCAGTATTTT
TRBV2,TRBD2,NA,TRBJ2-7,CASRGTSGPFF,TGTGCCAGCAGGGGGACTAGCGGGCCTTTCTTC
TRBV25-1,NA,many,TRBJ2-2,CASSEYFGGRTGELFF,TGTGCCAGCAGTGAATATTTCGGGGGCCGGACCGGGGAGCTGTTTTTT
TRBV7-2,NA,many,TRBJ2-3,CASSLGLSSTDTQYF,TGTGCCAGCAGCTTAGGACTGTCTAGCACAGATACGCAGTATTTT
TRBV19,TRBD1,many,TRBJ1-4,CATSQGVGEKLFF,TGTGCCACTTCCCAGGGGGTTGGGGAAAAACTGTTTTTT
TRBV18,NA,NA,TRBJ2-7,CASSPRQKTYEQYF,TGTGCCAGCTCACCACGACAGAAAACCTACGAGCAGTACTTC
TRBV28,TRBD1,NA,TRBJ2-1,CASSFSEGAHEQFF,TGTGCCAGCAGTTTCAGTGAGGGGGCGCATGAGCAGTTCTTC
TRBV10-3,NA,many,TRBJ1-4,CASEPGDTSFTNEKLFF,TGTGCCAGCGAACCGGGCGACACCTCCTTTACTAATGAAAAACTGTTTTTT
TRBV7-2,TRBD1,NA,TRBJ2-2,CASSLDSQGRTGELFF,TGTGCCAGCAGCCTAGACTCACAGGGGAGAACCGGGGAGCTGTTTTTT
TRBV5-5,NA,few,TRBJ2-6,CASSLTPGANVLTF,TGTGCCAGCAGCTTGACGCCCGGGGCCAACGTCCTGACTTTC
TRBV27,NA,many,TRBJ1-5,CASSSRGHSNQPQHF,TGTGCCAGCAGTAGCCGCGGGCATAGCAATCAGCCCCAGCATTTT
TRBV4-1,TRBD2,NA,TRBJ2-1,CASSPNSGRAGWNEQFF,TGCGCCAGCAGCCCTAATAGCGGGAGGGCCGGTTGGAATGAGCAGTTCTTC
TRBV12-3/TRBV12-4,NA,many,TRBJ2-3,CASSLEPGTDTQYF,TGTGCCAGCAGTTTAGAACCAGGCACAGATACGCAGTATTTT
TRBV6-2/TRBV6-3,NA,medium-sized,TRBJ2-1,CASSYSGVPDNEQFF,TGTGCCAGCAGTTACTCGGGAGTTCCCGACAATGAGCAGTTCTTC
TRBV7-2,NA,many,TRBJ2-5,CASSQSGGGETQYF,TGTGCCAGCAGTCAAAGCGGAGGGGGAGAGACCCAGTACTTC
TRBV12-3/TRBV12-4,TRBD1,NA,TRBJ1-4,CASRQTGKNEKLFF,TGTGCCAGCAGGCAGACAGGGAAGAATGAAAAACTGTTTTTT
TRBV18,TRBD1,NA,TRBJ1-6,CASSPETYTTAGTGIKIRSPLHF,TGTGCCAGCTCACCCGAAACCTATACAACCGCGGGGACAGGGATTAAGATCCGTTCACCCCTCCACTTT
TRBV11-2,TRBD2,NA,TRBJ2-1,CASSLGRTSVTSGRFDVQFF,TGTGCCAGCAGCTTAGGCAGGACCTCCGTGACTAGCGGGAGGTTCGATGTGCAGTTCTTC
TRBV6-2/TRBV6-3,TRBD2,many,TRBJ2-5,CASSYPGTSVPRAQYF,TGTGCCAGCAGTTACCCCGGGACTAGCGTCCCGAGGGCCCAGTACTTC
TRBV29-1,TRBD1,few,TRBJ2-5,CSVSGTGGSETQYF,TGCAGCGTTAGCGGGACAGGGGGCAGTGAGACCCAGTACTTC
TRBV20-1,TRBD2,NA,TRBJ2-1,CSARNPTSGQGNEQFF,TGCAGTGCTAGAAACCCGACTAGCGGGCAAGGCAATGAGCAGTTCTTC
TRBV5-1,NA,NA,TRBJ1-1,CASSLGGGRRNTEAFF,TGCGCCAGCAGCTTGGGGGGCGGACGGAGAAACACTGAAGCTTTCTTT
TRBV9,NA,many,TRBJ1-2,CASSVGPATLSYGYTF,TGTGCCAGCAGCGTCGGGCCAGCCACTTTGAGCTATGGCTACACCTTC
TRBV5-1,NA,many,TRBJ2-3,CASSLAPGKGTDTQYF,TGCGCCAGCAGCTTGGCTCCGGGGAAGGGCACAGATACGCAGTATTTT
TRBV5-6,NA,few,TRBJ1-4,CASSTDGRTNEKLFF,TGTGCCAGCAGCACGGACGGTAGAACTAATGAAAAACTGTTTTTT
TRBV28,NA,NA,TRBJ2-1,CASSYPGGGSNEQFF,TGTGCCAGCAGTTACCCCGGGGGCGGTAGCAATGAGCAGTTCTTC
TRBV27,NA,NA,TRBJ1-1,CASSLSRKYPTNQAFF,TGTGCCAGCAGTTTGAGTAGAAAGTACCCTACGAACCAAGCTTTCTTT
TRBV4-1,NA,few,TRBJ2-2,CASSQVRGQNTGELFF,TGCGCCAGCAGCCAAGTCAGGGGACAGAACACCGGGGAGCTGTTTTTT
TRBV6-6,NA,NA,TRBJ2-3,CASSTLGQTTDTQYF,TGTGCCAGCAGTACACTCGGGCAGACCACAGATACGCAGTATTTT
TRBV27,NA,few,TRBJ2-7,CASSLSYSYEQYF,TGTGCCAGCAGTTTATCGTACAGCTACGAGCAGTACTTC
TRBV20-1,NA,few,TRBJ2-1,CSARPNSRGGLGNEQFF,TGCAGTGCTAGACCCAACTCCAGGGGGGGCCTCGGCAATGAGCAGTTCTTC
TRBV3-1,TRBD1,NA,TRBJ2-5,CASSQGQGKTQYF,TGTGCCAGCAGCCAAGGACAGGGGAAGACCCAGTACTTC
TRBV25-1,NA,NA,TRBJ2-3,CASSEYRNTDTQYF,TGTGCCAGCAGTGAATATCGTAACACAGATACGCAGTATTTT